This TCR beta chain was recovered during a study of shared clonotypes between healthy human individuals. Findings and limits, study-wide: Sequencing depth was expected to affect clonotype sharing among donors.

Germline V lookup: CDR1 LNHNV, CDR2 YYDKDF (reference sequence). V was cut by 7 bases and J by 5 bases, with 19 bases left in between. This CDR3 is built from 15 residues. The split of CD4+ cells yielded CD45RA+ naive and CD45RA-negative memory subsets. Profiling relied on immunoSEQ multiplex PCR, and the TCRdb table lists in-frame clones only, not all of them. This sample has approximately 2.3 million clones, with approximately 95% found just once. As concerns this clone: Antigen: not known.

This TCR was recovered from a man between 18 and 29 years old in good health. Some clones in this sample may be carry-over from other donors' samples. Specimen: naive CD4+ T cells from PBMCs. As for subset: CD45RA+ positively selected. The V call is TRBV15, the J call TRBJ2-3, with D possibly matching TRBD1 (7 bases). The CDR3 nucleotides are TGTGCCACCACCAACGGCGGGACAGACTTAGATACGCAGTATTTT. Its translation is CATTNGGTDLDTQYF.